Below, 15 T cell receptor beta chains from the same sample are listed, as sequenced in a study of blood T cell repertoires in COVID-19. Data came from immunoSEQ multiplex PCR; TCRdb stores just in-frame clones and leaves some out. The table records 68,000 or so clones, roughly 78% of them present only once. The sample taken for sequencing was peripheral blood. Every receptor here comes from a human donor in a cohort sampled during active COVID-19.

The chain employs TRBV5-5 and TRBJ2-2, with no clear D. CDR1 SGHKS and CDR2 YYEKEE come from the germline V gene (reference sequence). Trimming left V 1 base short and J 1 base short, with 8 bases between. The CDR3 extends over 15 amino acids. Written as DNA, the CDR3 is TGTGCCAGCAGCTTGCAGAGGAGGAACACCGGGGAGCTGTTTTTT. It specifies CASSLQRRNTGELFF.

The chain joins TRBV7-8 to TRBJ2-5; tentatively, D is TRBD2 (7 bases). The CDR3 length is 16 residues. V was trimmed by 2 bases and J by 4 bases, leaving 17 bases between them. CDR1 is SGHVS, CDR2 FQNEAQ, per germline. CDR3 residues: CASSLTGGMVGETQYF. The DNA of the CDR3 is TGTGCCAGCAGCTTAACGGGGGGCATGGTGGGAGAGACCCAGTACTTC.

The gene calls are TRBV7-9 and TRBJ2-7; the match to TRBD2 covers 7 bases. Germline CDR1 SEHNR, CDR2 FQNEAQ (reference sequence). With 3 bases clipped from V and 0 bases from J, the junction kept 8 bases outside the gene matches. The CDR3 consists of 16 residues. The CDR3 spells CASSLKAGEPSYEQYF. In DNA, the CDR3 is TGTGCCAGCAGCTTGAAGGCGGGAGAGCCCTCCTACGAGCAGTACTTC.

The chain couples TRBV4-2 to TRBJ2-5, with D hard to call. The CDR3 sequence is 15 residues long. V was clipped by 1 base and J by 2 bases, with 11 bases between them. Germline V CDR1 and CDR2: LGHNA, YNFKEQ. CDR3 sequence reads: CASSQVSGSQETQYF. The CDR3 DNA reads TGTGCCAGCAGCCAAGTATCCGGGTCTCAAGAGACCCAGTACTTC.

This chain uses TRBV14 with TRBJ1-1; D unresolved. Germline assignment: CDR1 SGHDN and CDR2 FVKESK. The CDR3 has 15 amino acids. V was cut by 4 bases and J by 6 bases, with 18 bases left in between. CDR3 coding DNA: TGTGCCAGCAGCCTGTTAGGAGGCGAGCGGCCTGAAGCTTTCTTT. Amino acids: CASSLLGGERPEAFF.

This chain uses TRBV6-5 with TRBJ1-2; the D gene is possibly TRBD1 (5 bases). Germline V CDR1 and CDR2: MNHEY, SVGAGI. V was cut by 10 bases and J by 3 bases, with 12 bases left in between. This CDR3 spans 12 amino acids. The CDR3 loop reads CATRRGDYGYTF. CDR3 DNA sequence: TGTGCCACCAGAAGGGGCGACTATGGCTACACCTTC.

CDR3 loop: CASSSGQWDTGELFF. The CDR3 DNA reads TGCGCCAGCAGCTCGGGACAGTGGGACACCGGGGAGCTGTTTTTT. The chain recombines TRBV5-1 with TRBJ2-2, with 7 bases fitting TRBD1. The ends lost 3 bases at V and 3 bases at J; junction bases unmatched: 5. The CDR3 totals 15 residues. Germline CDR1 and CDR2: SGHRS and YFSETQ.

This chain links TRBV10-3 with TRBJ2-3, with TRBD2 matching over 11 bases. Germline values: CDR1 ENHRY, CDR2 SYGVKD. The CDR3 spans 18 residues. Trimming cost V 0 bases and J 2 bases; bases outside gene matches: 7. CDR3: CAISESNGLAGITDTQYF. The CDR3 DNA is TGTGCCATCAGTGAGTCTAATGGACTAGCGGGCATCACAGATACGCAGTATTTT.

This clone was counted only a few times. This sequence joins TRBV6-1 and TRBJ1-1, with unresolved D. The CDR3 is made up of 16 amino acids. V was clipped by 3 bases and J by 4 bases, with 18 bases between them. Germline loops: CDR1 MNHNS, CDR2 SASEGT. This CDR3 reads CASSDMRARGLTEAFF. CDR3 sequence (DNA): TGTGCCAGCAGTGATATGAGGGCCCGGGGTCTCACTGAAGCTTTCTTT.

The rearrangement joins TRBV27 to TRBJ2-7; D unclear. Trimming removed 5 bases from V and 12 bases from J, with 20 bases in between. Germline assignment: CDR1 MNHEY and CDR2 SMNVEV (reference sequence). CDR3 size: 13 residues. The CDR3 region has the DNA TGTGCCAGCAGTCCTCAGGTTACCTCCCTGTGGTACTTC. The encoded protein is CASSPQVTSLWYF.

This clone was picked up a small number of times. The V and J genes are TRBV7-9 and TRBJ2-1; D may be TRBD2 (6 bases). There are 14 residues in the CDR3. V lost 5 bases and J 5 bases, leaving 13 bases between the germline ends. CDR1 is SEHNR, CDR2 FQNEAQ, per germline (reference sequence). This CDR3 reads CASSLGWGDNEQFF. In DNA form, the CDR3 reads TGTGCCAGCAGCCTAGGATGGGGGGACAATGAGCAGTTCTTC.

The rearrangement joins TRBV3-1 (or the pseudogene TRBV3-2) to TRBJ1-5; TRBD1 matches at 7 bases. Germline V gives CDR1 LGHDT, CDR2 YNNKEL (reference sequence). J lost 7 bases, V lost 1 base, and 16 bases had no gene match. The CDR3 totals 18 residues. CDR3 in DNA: TGTGCCAGCAGCCAAGGCAACCAAGGACAGGCAAGGGGACAGCCCCAGCATTTT. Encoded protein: CASSQGNQGQARGQPQHF.

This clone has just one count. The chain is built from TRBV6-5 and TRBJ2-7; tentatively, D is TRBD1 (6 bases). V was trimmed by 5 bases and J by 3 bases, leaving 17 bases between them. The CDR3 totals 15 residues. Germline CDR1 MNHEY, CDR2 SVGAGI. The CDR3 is CASSRGQQEGYEQYF. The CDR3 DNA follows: TGTGCCAGCAGTCGGGGACAACAAGAAGGCTACGAGCAGTACTTC.

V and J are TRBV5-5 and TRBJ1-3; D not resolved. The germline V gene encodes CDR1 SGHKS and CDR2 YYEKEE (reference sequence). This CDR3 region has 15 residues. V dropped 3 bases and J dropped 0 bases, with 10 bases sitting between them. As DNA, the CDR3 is TGTGCCAGCAGCTCAGAGGCCGCCTCTGGAAACACCATATATTTT. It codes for CASSSEAASGNTIYF.

CDR3 protein: CASSETGSRVLGYTF. The CDR3 nucleotides are TGTGCCAGCAGTGAAACCGGGAGCAGGGTACTTGGCTACACCTTC. The chain recombines TRBV25-1 with TRBJ1-2; possible D gene TRBD1, 5 bases. V was trimmed by 2 bases and J by 7 bases, leaving 17 bases between them. The CDR3 has 15 amino acids. Germline assignment: CDR1 MGHDK and CDR2 SYGVNS.